The next 13 T cell receptor beta chains were all read from a single sample in a study of blood T cell repertoires in COVID-19. The repertoire was sequenced with immunoSEQ multiplex PCR; TCRdb's copy has only in-frame clones and lacks some. The sample records 260,000 or so clones, roughly 79% being singletons. Sequencing was carried out using peripheral blood. These receptors were collected from a woman of 80 years or more with COVID-19, enrolled during active disease.

This chain joins TRBV30 and TRBJ1-5; 7 positions match TRBD1. V was pared by 2 bases and J by 6 bases, with 10 bases of the junction left unmatched. Per the germline V gene, CDR1 is GTSNPN and CDR2 is SVGIG (reference sequence). The CDR3 sequence is 15 residues long. The CDR3 DNA reads as TGTGCCTGGAGTCCGGGACAGTCCTACGCTCAGCCCCAGCATTTT. Its translation: CAWSPGQSYAQPQHF.

The chain couples TRBV7-2 to TRBJ1-6, with TRBD1 matching 10 bases. Trimming cost V 3 bases and J 9 bases; bases outside gene matches: 8. This CDR3 contains 16 residues. CDR1 is SGHTA and CDR2 is FQGNSA in the germline V gene. CDR3 DNA: TGTGCCAGCAGCTTTTGGACAGGGGGAAGTGTTTCACCCCTCCACTTT. Translated, it gives CASSFWTGGSVSPLHF.

V usage is TRBV28 and J usage is TRBJ1-4, with TRBD1 matching 8 bases. The V gene end was trimmed by 3 bases and the J gene end by 10 bases; junction bases not matched to a gene: 7. The CDR3 is 14 amino acids. CDR1 MDHEN and CDR2 SYDVKM come from the germline V gene. CDR3 region: CASSLDRAGGKLFF. CDR3 in DNA: TGTGCCAGCAGTTTGGACAGGGCGGGTGGAAAACTGTTTTTT.

This clone was detected a few times. This rearrangement joins TRBV7-6 to TRBJ2-1, with D possibly matching TRBD2 (5 bases). The CDR3 consists of 13 residues. Trimming pared 3 bases from V and 5 bases from J, leaving 8 bases between. Germline V gene sequence: CDR1 SGHVS, CDR2 FNYEAQ. The CDR3 DNA follows: TGTGCCAGCAGCTTCACGACTAACAATGAGCAGTTCTTC. Its translation is CASSFTTNNEQFF.

The chain recombines TRBV30 with TRBJ1-5; TRBD1 matches at 8 bases. The V gene's germline CDR1 is GTSNPN and CDR2 SVGIG (reference sequence). J lost 5 bases, V lost 2 bases, and 5 bases had no gene match. There are 14 residues in the CDR3. CDR3 sequence: CAWSPGQGYQPQHF. The CDR3 DNA reads TGTGCCTGGAGTCCTGGACAGGGATATCAGCCCCAGCATTTT.

The V call is TRBV30, the J call TRBJ1-4; D is possibly TRBD1 (5 bases). Trimming pared 4 bases from V and 8 bases from J, leaving 8 bases between. The length of the CDR3 is 11 residues. CDR1 and CDR2 (germline): GTSNPN, SVGIG (reference sequence). The CDR3: CAWNTGEKLFF. CDR3 nucleotides: TGTGCCTGGAACACAGGAGAAAAACTGTTTTTT.

This clone was observed a few times. The V gene is TRBV30, the J gene TRBJ1-6, with TRBD1 as a possible D gene (5 bases). The germline V and J ends were trimmed by 3 bases and 2 bases, with 14 bases remaining between them. The CDR3 contains 16 residues. Germline CDR1 and CDR2: GTSNPN and SVGIG (reference sequence). The CDR3 spells CAWRGGGYAYNSPLHF. CDR3 in DNA: TGTGCCTGGAGAGGCGGGGGATATGCCTATAATTCACCCCTCCACTTT. Full variable domain (outside the CDR3, taken from reference TRBV30 and TRBJ1-6): SQTIHQWPATLVQPVGSPLSLECTVEGTSNPNLYWYRQAAGRGLQLLFYSVGIGQISSEVPQNLSASRPQDRQFILSSKKLLLSDSGFYLCAWRGGGYAYNSPLHFGNGTRLTVT.

The gene calls are TRBV7-9 and TRBJ1-2, with a weak D call TRBD1 (6 bases). Trimming cost V 5 bases and J 4 bases, with 17 bases left between them. The germline CDR1 and CDR2 sequences are SEHNR and FQNEAQ (reference sequence). The CDR3 loop spans 15 amino acids. The DNA for the CDR3 is TGTGCCAGCAGCCCTAACCCGGCAGGGGCCTATGGCTACACCTTC. It translates to CASSPNPAGAYGYTF.

V is TRBV18 and J is TRBJ1-2; 9 bases agree with TRBD1. The junction had 3 bases not matched to a gene; V was cut back by 0 bases and J by 4 bases. Germline values: CDR1 KGHSH, CDR2 LQKENI. The CDR3 contains 15 residues. This chain's CDR3 is CASSPPWDRAYGYTF. CDR3 sequence (DNA): TGTGCCAGCTCACCACCATGGGACAGGGCCTATGGCTACACCTTC.

The genes are TRBV5-1 and TRBJ2-1; tentatively, D is TRBD2 (6 bases). CDR3 length: 15 residues. V was clipped by 1 base and J by 6 bases, with 14 bases between them. Germline V lookup: CDR1 SGHRS, CDR2 YFSETQ. CDR3 bases: TGCGCCAGCAGCTTGAGGGAGGCCGGTGTCAATGAGCAGTTCTTC. It specifies CASSLREAGVNEQFF. Full variable domain (rest looked up from reference TRBV5-1 and TRBJ2-1): KAGVTQTPRYLIKTRGQQVTLSCSPISGHRSVSWYQQTPGQGLQFLFEYFSETQRNKGNFPGRFSGRQFSNSRSEMNVSTLELGDSALYLCASSLREAGVNEQFFGPGTRLTVL.

Note on this clone: The junction does not match germline at one end; this may be a read error. This chain links TRBV19 with TRBJ2-1; the D is unclear. From germline, CDR1 is LNHDA and CDR2 SQIVND (reference sequence). The CDR3 contains 14 residues. In DNA form, the CDR3 reads TGTGCCAGTAGTTCCCATTCTAACTACGATGAGCAGTTCTTC. It yields the protein CASSSHSNYDEQFF.

V usage is TRBV6-6 and J usage is TRBJ1-4, with TRBD1 matching 8 bases. Germline V gene sequence: CDR1 MNHNY, CDR2 SVGAGI (reference sequence). Trimming took 6 bases from V and 10 from J; bases not matched to a gene: 13. The CDR3 runs 15 residues. CDR3 bases: TGTGCCAGCAGACCACCAGGGACAGGAGAATTAAAACTGTTTTTT. This codes for CASRPPGTGELKLFF.

This clone was seen once. The rearrangement uses TRBV30 and TRBJ2-5, with D tentatively TRBD2 (6 bases). Looked up from germline, CDR1 is GTSNPN and CDR2 is SVGIG (reference sequence). The CDR3 is 13 residues long. Trimming took off 1 base at V and 2 bases at J, with 8 bases between the two ends. CDR3 in amino acids: CAWSGGLQETQYF. Written as DNA, the CDR3 is TGTGCCTGGAGTGGGGGACTTCAAGAGACCCAGTACTTC.